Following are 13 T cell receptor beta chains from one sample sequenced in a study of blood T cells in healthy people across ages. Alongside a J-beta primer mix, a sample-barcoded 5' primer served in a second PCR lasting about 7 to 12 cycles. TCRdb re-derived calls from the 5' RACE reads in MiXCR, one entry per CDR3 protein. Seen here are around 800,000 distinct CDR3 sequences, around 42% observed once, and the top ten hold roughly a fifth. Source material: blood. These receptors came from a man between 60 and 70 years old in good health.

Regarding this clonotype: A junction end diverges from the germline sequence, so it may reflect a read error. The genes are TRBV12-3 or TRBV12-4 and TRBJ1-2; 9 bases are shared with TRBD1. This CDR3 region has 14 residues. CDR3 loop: CASSHRGLNYGCTF. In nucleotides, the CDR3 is TGTGCCAGCAGCCACAGGGGGCTGAACTATGGCTGCACCTTC.

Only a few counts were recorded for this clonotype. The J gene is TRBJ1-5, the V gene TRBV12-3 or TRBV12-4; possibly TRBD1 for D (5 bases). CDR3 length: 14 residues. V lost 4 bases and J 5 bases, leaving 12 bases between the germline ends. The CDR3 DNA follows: TGTGCCAGCAGTTCACCTCGGGGGGATCAGCCCCAGCATTTT. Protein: CASSSPRGDQPQHF.

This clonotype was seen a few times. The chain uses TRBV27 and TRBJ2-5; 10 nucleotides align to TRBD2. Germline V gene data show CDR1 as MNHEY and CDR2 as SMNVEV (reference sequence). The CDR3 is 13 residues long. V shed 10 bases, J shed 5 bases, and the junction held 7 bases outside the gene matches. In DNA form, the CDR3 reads TGTGCCACGAAGCGGGGGGGCGGGGAGACCCAGTACTTC. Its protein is CATKRGGGETQYF.

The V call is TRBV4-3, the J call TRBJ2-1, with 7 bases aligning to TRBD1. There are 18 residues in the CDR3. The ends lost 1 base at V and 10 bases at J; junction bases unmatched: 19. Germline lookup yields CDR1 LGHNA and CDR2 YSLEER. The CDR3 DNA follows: TGCGCCAGCAGCCAAGGGACAGGAGCCAGTACTTGGTCCTACGAGCAGTTCTTC. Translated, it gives CASSQGTGASTWSYEQFF.

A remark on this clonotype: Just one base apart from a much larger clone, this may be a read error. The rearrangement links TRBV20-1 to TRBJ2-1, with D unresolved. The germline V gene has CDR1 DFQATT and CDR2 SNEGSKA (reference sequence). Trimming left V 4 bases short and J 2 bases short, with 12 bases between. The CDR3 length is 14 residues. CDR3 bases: TGCAGTGCTACCGCACAATACCCCTACAATGAGCAGTTCTTC. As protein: CSATAQYPYNEQFF.

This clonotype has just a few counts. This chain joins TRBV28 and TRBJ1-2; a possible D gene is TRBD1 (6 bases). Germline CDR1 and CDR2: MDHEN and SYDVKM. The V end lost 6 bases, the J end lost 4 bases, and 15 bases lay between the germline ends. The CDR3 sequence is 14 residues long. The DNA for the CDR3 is TGTGCCAGCAGGTCCGGGGGCAGGAGCTATGGCTACACCTTC. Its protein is CASRSGGRSYGYTF.

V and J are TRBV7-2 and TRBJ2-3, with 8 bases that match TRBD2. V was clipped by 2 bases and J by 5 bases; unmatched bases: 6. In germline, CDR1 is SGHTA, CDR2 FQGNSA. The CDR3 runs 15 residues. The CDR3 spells CASSLTGGRIDTQYF. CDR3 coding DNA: TGTGCCAGCAGCTTAACGGGGGGGCGTATAGATACGCAGTATTTT. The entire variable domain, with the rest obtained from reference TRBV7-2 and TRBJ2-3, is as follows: GAGVSQSPSNKVTEKGKDVELRCDPISGHTALYWYRQSLGQGLEFLIYFQGNSAPDKSGLPSDRFSAERTGGSVSTLTIQRTQQEDSAVYLCASSLTGGRIDTQYFGPGTRLTVL.

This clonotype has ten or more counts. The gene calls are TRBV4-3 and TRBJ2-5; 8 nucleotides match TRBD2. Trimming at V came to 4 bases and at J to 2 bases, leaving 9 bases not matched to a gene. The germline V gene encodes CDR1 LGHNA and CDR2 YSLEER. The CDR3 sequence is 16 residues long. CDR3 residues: CASSPSSGGGQETQYF. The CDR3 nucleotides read TGCGCCAGCAGCCCCTCCAGCGGGGGTGGACAAGAGACCCAGTACTTC.

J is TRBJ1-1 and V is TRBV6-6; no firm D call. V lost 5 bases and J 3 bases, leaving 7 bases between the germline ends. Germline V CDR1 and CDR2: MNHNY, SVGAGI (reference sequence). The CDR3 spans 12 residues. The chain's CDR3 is CASSLSDTEAFF. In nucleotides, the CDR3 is TGTGCCAGCAGTCTATCAGACACTGAAGCTTTCTTT.

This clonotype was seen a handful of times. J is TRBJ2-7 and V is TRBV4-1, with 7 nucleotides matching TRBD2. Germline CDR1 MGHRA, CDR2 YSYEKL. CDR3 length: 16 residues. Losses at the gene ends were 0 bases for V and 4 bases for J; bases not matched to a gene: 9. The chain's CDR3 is CASSQDLAGEMYEQYF. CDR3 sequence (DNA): TGCGCCAGCAGCCAAGATCTGGCGGGGGAAATGTACGAGCAGTACTTC.

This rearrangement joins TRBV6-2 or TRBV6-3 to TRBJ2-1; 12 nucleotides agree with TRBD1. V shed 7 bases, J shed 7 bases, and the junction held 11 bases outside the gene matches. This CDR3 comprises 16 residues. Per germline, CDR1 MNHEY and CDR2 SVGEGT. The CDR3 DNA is TGTGCCAGCACCTACCGGGACAGGGGGCGCGGGAATGAGCAGTTCTTC. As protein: CASTYRDRGRGNEQFF.

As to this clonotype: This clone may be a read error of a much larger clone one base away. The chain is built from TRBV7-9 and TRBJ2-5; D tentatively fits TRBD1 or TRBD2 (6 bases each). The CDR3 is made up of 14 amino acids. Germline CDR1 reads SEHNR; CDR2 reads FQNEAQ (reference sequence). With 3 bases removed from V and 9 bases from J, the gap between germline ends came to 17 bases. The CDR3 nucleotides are TGTGCCAGCAGCTTTACAGGGAGGAGGGAGGCCCAGTACTTC. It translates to CASSFTGRREAQYF.

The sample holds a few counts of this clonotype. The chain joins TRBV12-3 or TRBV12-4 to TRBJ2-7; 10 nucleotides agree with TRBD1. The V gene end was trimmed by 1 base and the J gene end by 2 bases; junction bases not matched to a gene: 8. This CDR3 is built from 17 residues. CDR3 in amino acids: CASSLVPGQGIPYEQYF. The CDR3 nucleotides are TGTGCCAGCAGTTTAGTCCCGGGACAGGGGATCCCCTACGAGCAGTACTTC.